This T cell receptor (beta chain) came from a study of blood T cell repertoires in COVID-19. Background on the study: The origin of the acute and convalescent COVID-19 samples was the United States, Italy and Spain. Sources were T cells, B-cell-depleted T cells, or PBMCs; the material itself was cDNA or gDNA.

Per the authors' pipeline: Amplification of reference gene primers was used by the study to estimate nucleated cell counts. Generated by immunoSEQ multiplex PCR, the TCRdb table keeps only in-frame clones and is missing some. That table furnishes V, J and clone size, whereas the DNA furnished D and trimming. The table lists approximately 190,000 clones, just over 85% of them singletons. The CDR3 totals 14 residues. CDR1 LGHDT and CDR2 YNNKEL come from the germline V gene (reference sequence). V shed 4 bases, J shed 2 bases, and the junction held 4 bases outside the gene matches. Sequencing was performed on peripheral blood. The chain uses TRBV3-1 (or the pseudogene TRBV3-2) and TRBJ2-5, with TRBD1 matching over 7 bases. The sequence came from a man older than 75 with acute or convalescent COVID-19. The DNA of the CDR3 is TGTGCCAGCAGCCTTTCGGGACAGCAAGAGACCCAGTACTTC. Translation: CASSLSGQQETQYF.